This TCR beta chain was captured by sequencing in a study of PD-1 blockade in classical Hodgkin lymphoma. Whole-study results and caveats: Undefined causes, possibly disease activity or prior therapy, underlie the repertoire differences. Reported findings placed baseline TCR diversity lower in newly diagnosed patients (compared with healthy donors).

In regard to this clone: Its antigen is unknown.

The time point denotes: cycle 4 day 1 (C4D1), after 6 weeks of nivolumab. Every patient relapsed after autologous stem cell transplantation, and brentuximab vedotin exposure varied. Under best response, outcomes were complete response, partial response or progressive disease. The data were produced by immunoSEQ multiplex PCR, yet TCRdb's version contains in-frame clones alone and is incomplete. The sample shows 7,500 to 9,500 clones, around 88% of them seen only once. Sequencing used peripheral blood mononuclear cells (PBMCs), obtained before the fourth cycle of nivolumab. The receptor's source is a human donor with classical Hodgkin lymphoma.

The CDR3 sequence: CASKQGAGNTIYF. The DNA for the CDR3 is TGTGCCAGCAAACAGGGGGCTGGAAACACCATATATTTT. V usage is TRBV7-9 and J usage is TRBJ1-3, with 8 positions matching TRBD1. The CDR3 spans 13 residues. Germline V gene data show CDR1 as SEHNR and CDR2 as FQNEAQ (reference sequence). V was pared by 7 bases and J by 2 bases, with 1 base of the junction left unmatched.